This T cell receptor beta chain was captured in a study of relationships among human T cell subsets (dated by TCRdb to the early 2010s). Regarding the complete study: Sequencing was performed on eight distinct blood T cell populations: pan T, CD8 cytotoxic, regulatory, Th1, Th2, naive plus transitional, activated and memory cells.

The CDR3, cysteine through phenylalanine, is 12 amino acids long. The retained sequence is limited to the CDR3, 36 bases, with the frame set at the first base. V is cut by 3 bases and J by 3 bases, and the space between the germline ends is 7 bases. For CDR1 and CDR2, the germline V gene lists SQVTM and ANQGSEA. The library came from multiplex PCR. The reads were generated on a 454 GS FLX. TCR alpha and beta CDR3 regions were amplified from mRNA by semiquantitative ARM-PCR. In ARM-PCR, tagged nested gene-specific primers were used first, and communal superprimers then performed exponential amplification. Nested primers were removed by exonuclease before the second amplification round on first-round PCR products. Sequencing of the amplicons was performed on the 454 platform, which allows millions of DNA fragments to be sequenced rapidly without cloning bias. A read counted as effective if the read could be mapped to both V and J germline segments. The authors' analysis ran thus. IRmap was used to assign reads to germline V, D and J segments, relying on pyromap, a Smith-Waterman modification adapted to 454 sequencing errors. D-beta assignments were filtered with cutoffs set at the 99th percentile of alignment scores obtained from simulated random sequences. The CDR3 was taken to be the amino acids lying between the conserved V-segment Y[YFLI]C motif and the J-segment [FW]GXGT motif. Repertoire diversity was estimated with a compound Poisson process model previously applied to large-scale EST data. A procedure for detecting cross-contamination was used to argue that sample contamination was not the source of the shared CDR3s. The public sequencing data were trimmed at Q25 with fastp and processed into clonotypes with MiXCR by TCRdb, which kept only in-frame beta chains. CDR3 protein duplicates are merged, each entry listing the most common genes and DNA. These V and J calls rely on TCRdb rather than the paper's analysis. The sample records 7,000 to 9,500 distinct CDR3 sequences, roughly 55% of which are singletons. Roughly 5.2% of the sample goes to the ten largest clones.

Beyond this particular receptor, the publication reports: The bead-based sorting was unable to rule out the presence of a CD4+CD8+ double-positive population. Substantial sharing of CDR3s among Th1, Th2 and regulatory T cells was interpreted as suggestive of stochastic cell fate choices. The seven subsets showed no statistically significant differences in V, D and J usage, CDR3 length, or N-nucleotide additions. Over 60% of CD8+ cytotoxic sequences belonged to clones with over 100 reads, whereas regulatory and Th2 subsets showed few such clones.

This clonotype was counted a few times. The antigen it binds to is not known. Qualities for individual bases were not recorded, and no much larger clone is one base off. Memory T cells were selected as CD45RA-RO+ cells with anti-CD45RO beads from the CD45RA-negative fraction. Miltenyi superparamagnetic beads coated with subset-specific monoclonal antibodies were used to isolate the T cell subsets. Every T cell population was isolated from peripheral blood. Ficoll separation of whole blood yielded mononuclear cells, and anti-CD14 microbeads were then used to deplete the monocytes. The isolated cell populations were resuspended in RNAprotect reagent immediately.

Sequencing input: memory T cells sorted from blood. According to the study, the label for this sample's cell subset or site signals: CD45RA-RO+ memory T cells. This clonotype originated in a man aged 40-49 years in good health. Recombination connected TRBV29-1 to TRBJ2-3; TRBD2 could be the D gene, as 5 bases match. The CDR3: CSVDGGTDTQYF. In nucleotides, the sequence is TGCAGCGTTGACGGCGGGACAGATACGCAGTATTTT.